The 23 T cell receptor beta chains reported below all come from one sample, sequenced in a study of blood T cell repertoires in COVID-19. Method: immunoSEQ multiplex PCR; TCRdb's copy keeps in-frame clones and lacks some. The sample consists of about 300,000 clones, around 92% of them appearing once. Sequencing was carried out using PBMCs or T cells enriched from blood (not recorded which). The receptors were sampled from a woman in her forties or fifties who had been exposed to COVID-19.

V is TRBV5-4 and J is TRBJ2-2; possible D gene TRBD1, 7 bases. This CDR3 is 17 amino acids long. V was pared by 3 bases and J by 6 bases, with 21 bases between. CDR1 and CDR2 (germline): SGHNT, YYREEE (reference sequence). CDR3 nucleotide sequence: TGTGCCAGCAGCTCCCCGGGGGCCAGGGGGAAATCCGGGGAGCTGTTTTTT. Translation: CASSSPGARGKSGELFF.

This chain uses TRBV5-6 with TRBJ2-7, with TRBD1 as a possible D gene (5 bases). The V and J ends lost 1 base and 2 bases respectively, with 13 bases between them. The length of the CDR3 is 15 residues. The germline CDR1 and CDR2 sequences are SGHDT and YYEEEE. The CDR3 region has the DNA TGTGCCAGCAGCTTGAGGCAGGGAAGGACCTACGAGCAGTACTTC. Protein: CASSLRQGRTYEQYF.

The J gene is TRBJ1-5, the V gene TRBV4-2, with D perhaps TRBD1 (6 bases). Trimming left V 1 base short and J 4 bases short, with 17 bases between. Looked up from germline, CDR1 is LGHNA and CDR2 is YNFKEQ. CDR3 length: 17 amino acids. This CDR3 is CASSQVSGGGANQPQHF. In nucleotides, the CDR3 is TGTGCCAGCAGCCAAGTCTCCGGAGGGGGGGCGAATCAGCCCCAGCATTTT.

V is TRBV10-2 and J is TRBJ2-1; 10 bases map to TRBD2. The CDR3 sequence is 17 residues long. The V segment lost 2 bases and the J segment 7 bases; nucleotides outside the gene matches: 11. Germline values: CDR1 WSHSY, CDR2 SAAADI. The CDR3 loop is CASSEPLAGANRNEQFF. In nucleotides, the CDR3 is TGCGCCAGCAGTGAGCCTCTAGCGGGGGCCAACAGAAATGAGCAGTTCTTC.

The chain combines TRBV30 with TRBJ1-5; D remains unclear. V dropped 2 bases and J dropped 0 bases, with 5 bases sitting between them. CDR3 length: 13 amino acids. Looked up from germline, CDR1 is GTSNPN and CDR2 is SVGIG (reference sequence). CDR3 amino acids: CAWSLYSNQPQHF. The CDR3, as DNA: TGTGCCTGGAGTCTTTATAGCAATCAGCCCCAGCATTTT. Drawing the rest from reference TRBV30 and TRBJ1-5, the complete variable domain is SQTIHQWPATLVQPVGSPLSLECTVEGTSNPNLYWYRQAAGRGLQLLFYSVGIGQISSEVPQNLSASRPQDRQFILSSKKLLLSDSGFYLCAWSLYSNQPQHFGDGTRLSIL.

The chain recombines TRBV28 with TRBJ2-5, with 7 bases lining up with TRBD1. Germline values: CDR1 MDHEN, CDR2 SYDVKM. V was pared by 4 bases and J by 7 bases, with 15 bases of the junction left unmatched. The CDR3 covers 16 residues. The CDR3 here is CASSSPTGFLTGTQYF. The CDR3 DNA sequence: TGTGCCAGCAGTTCACCGACAGGGTTTTTGACAGGGACCCAGTACTTC.

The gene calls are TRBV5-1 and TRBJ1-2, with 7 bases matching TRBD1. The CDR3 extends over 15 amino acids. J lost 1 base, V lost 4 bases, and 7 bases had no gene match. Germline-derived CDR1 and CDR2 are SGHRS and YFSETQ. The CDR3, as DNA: TGCGCCAGCAGCAACAGGACAGGAATTAACTATGGCTACACCTTC. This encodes CASSNRTGINYGYTF.

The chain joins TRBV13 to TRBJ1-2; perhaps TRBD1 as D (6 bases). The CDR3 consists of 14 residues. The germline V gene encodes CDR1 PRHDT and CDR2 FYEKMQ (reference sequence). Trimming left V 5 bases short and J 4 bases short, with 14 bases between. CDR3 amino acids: CASSGRGGAYGYTF. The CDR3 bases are TGTGCCAGCAGCGGCCGTGGGGGGGCCTATGGCTACACCTTC. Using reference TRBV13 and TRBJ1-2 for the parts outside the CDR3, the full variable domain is AAGVIQSPRHLIKEKRETATLKCYPIPRHDTVYWYQQGPGQDPQFLISFYEKMQSDKGSIPDRFSAQQFSDYHSELNMSSLELGDSALYFCASSGRGGAYGYTFGSGTRLTVV.

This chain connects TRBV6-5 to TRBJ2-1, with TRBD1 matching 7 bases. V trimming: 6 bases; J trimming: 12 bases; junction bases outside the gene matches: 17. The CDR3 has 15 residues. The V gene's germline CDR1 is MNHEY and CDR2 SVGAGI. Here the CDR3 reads CASSHTGQSLGVQFF. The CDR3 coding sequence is TGTGCCAGCAGCCATACGGGACAGAGCCTTGGTGTGCAGTTCTTC.

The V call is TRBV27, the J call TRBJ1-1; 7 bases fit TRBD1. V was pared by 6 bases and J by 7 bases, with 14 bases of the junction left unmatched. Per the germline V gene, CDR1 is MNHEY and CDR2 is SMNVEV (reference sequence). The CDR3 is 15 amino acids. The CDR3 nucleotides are TGTGCCAGCAGAAGTGGGACAGCAAACGCCCTTGAAGCTTTCTTT. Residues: CASRSGTANALEAFF.

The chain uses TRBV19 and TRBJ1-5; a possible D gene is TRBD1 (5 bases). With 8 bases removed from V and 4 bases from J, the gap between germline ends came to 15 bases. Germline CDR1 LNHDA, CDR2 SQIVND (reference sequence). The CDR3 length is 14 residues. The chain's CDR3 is CASQGMVGNQPQHF. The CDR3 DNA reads TGTGCCAGTCAGGGTATGGTTGGAAATCAGCCCCAGCATTTT. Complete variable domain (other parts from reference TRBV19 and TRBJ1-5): DGGITQSPKYLFRKEGQNVTLSCEQNLNHDAMYWYRQDPGQGLRLIYYSQIVNDFQKGDIAEGYSVSREKKESFPLTVTSAQKNPTAFYLCASQGMVGNQPQHFGDGTRLSIL.

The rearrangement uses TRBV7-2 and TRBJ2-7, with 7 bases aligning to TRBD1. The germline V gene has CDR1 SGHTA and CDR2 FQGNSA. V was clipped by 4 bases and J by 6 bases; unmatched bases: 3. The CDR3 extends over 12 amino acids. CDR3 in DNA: TGTGCCAGCAGCTCGAACAGGGGCGAGCAGTACTTC. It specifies CASSSNRGEQYF.

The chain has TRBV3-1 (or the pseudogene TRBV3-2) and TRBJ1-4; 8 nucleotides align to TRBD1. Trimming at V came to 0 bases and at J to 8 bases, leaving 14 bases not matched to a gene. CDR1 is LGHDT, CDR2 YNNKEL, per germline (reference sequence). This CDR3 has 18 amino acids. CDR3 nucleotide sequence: TGTGCCAGCAGCCAAGAGATTTATTCGGACAGGGAGTGGGAAAAACTGTTTTTT. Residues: CASSQEIYSDREWEKLFF.

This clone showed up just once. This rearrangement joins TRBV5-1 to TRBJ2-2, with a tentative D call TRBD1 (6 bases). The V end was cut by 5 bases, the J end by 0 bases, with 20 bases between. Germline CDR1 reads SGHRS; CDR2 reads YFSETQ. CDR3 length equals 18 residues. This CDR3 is CASRQHNQGSSNTGELFF. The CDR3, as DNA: TGCGCCAGCAGACAACACAACCAGGGGTCTTCGAACACCGGGGAGCTGTTTTTT. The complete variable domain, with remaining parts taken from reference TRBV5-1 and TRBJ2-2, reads KAGVTQTPRYLIKTRGQQVTLSCSPISGHRSVSWYQQTPGQGLQFLFEYFSETQRNKGNFPGRFSGRQFSNSRSEMNVSTLELGDSALYLCASRQHNQGSSNTGELFFGEGSRLTVL.

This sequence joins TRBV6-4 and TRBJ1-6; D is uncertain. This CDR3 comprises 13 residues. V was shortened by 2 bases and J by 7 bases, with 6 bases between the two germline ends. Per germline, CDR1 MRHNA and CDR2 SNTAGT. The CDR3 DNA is TGTGCCAGCAGTGACATGCAGAATTCACCCCTCCACTTT. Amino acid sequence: CASSDMQNSPLHF.

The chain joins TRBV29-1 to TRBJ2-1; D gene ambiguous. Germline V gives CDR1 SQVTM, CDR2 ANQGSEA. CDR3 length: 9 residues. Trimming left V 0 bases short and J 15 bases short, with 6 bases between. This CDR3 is CSVEDRVFF. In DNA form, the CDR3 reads TGCAGCGTTGAAGATCGGGTGTTCTTC.

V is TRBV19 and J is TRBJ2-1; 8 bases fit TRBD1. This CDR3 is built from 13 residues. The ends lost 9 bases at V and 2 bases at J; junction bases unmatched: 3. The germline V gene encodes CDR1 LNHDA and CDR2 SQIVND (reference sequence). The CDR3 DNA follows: TGTGCCAGCAGACAGGGGACCTACAATGAGCAGTTCTTC. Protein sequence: CASRQGTYNEQFF.

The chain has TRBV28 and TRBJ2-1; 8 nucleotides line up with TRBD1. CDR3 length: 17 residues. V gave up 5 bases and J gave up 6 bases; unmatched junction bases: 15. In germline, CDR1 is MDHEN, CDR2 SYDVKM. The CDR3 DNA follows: TGTGCCAGCAGTCCCAGACAGGGGACACTTGCTGGCAATGAGCAGTTCTTC. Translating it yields CASSPRQGTLAGNEQFF.

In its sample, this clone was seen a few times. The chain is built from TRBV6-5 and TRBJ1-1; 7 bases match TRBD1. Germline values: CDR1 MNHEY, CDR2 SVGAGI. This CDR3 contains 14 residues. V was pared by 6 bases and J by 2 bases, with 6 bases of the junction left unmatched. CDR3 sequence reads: CASRHRGLNTEAFF. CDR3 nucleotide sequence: TGTGCCAGCAGACACAGGGGATTAAACACTGAAGCTTTCTTT.

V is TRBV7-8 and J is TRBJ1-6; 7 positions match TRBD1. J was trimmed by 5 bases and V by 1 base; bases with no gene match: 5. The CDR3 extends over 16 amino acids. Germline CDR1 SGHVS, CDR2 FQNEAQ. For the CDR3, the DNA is TGTGCCAGCAGCTTAGGTTCCGGGACAGATAATTCACCCCTCCACTTT. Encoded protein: CASSLGSGTDNSPLHF.

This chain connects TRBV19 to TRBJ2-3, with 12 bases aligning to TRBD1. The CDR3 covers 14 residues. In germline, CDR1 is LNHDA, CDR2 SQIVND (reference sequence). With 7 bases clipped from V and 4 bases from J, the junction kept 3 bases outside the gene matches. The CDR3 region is CASTGTGGSDTQYF. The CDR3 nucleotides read TGTGCCAGTACCGGGACAGGGGGCTCAGATACGCAGTATTTT.

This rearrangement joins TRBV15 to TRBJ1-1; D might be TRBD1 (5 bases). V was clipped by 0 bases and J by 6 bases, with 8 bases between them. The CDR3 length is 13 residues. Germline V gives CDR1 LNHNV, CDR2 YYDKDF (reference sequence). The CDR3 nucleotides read TGTGCCACCAGCAGAGATGGGGCGGCTGAAGCTTTCTTT. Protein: CATSRDGAAEAFF.

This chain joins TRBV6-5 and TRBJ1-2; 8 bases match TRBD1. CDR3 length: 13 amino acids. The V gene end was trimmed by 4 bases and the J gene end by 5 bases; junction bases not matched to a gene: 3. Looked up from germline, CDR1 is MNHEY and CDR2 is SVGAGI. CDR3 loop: CASSFQGAYGYTF. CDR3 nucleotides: TGTGCCAGCAGTTTCCAGGGGGCTTATGGCTACACCTTC.